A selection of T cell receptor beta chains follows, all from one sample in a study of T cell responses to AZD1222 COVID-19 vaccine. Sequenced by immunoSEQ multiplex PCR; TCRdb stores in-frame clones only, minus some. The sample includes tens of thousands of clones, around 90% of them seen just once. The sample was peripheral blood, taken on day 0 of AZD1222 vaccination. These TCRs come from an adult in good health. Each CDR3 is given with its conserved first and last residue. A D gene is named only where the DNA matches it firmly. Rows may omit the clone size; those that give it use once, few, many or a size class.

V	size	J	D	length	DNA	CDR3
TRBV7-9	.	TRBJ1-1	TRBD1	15	TGTGCCAGCAGCCCGAGGGACAGGACGAACGGTGAAGCTTTCTTT	CASSPRDRTNGEAFF
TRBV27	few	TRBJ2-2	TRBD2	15	TGTGCCAGCAGTAGACCTCTAGCGGGGACCGGGGAGCTGTTTTTT	CASSRPLAGTGELFF
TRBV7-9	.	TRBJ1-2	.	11	TGTGCCGGGAGGGCAGGGGATGGCTACACCTTC	CAGRAGDGYTF
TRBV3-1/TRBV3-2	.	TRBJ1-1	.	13	TGTGCCAGCAGCCAGACAGACCCTACTGAAGCTTTCTTT	CASSQTDPTEAFF
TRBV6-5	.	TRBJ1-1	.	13	TGTGCCAGCAGGTTGCAGGGACTCACTGAAGCTTTCTTT	CASRLQGLTEAFF
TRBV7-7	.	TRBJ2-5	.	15	TGTGCCAGCAGCTTAGGAGGGGGGGCGGAAGAGACCCAGTACTTC	CASSLGGGAEETQYF
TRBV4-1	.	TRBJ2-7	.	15	TGCGCCAGCAGCAGAAACCGGGACGGGACCTACGAGCAGTACTTC	CASSRNRDGTYEQYF
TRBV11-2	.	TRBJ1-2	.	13	TGTGCCAGCAGCCCCACAGGACCGGGAGGCTACACCTTC	CASSPTGPGGYTF
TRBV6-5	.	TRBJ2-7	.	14	TGTGCCAGCAGTCCAATCGGACCTGTCTACGAGCAGTACTTC	CASSPIGPVYEQYF
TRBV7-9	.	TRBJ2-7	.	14	TGTGCCAGCAGCTTACAGGGAGGCTCCTACGAGCAGTACTTC	CASSLQGGSYEQYF